This T cell receptor beta chain is from a study of blood T cell repertoires in COVID-19. Deletions cut 3 bases from V and 7 bases from J, with 18 bases between. This CDR3 has 15 residues. Germline values: CDR1 MGHDK, CDR2 SYGVNS. The data were produced by immunoSEQ multiplex PCR, yet TCRdb's version contains in-frame clones alone and is incomplete. The profile shows some 120,000 clones, about 85% of them singletons. The clonotype originates from a woman older than 75 with acute or convalescent COVID-19. The gene calls are TRBV25-1 and TRBJ1-1; D is possibly TRBD1 (6 bases). Sequenced input: peripheral blood. This chain's CDR3 is CASSDQATGRGEAFF. The CDR3 DNA is TGTGCCAGCAGTGATCAAGCGACAGGACGCGGTGAAGCTTTCTTT.